These 16 T cell receptor beta chains came from one sample sequenced in a study of T cell changes during pregnancy in multiple sclerosis. Here immunoSEQ multiplex PCR was the method, and the copy in TCRdb shows in-frame clones only, minus some. The table lists roughly 42,000 clones, about 90% of them singletons, with less than 0.95% in the top ten. Here the sequenced sample was CD4+ T cells from peripheral blood mononuclear cells, taken before pregnancy. The receptors were sampled from a female donor with multiple sclerosis, enrolled in a pregnancy study.

This rearrangement joins TRBV6-5 to TRBJ1-1, with D maybe TRBD1 (6 bases). V lost 10 bases and J 2 bases, leaving 14 bases between the germline ends. CDR3 size: 13 residues. Germline V gives CDR1 MNHEY, CDR2 SVGAGI. CDR3: CATGTPSNTEAFF. The CDR3 DNA reads TGTGCCACCGGGACACCCTCAAACACTGAAGCTTTCTTT.

The genes are TRBV7-2 and TRBJ2-6, with D unclear. This CDR3 has 16 amino acids. Trimming cost V 6 bases and J 1 base, with 13 bases left between them. The germline gives CDR1 SGHTA, CDR2 FQGNSA. In DNA, the CDR3 is TGTGCCAGCAGGCAGGCCCCCGGTTCTGGGGCCAACGTCCTGACTTTC. This gives the protein CASRQAPGSGANVLTF.

The genes are TRBV6-6 and TRBJ2-2; the match to TRBD1 covers 7 bases. CDR3 length: 16 amino acids. Germline CDR1 MNHNY, CDR2 SVGAGI (reference sequence). V lost 6 bases, J lost 2 bases, and 9 bases stayed unmatched. The CDR3 nucleotides read TGTGCCAGCAGCTCCCAGGGACAGCCCAACACCGGGGAGCTGTTTTTT. Protein sequence: CASSSQGQPNTGELFF.

V is TRBV7-2 and J is TRBJ2-7; 11 bases are shared with TRBD1. CDR1 is SGHTA, CDR2 FQGNSA, per germline. There are 16 residues in the CDR3. V trimming: 0 bases; J trimming: 2 bases; junction bases outside the gene matches: 3. In nucleotides, the CDR3 is TGTGCCAGCAGCTTAGCGGGGGACAGGGGGGCCTACGAGCAGTACTTC. Protein sequence: CASSLAGDRGAYEQYF.

V usage is TRBV9 and J usage is TRBJ2-3; 8 bases fit TRBD2. J lost 4 bases, V lost 2 bases, and 9 bases had no gene match. The length of the CDR3 is 16 residues. The V gene's germline CDR1 is SGDLS and CDR2 YYNGEE. As DNA, the CDR3 is TGTGCCAGCAGCGTTAGGCTCGGGAGGGCGTCAGATACGCAGTATTTT. Translation: CASSVRLGRASDTQYF.

This clone was recorded only once. The CDR3 nucleotides are TGTGCCAGCAGTTCCGGACTAGCGGGGAACACAGATACGCAGTATTTT. It encodes CASSSGLAGNTDTQYF. The chain is built from TRBV2 and TRBJ2-3; the match to TRBD2 covers 12 bases. V gave up 5 bases and J gave up 2 bases; unmatched junction bases: 5. The V gene's germline CDR1 is SNHLY and CDR2 FYNNEI. The CDR3 covers 16 residues. Using reference TRBV2 and TRBJ2-3 for the parts outside the CDR3, the full variable domain is EPEVTQTPSHQVTQMGQEVILRCVPISNHLYFYWYRQILGQKVEFLVSFYNNEISEKSEIFDDQFSVERPDGSNFTLKIRSTKLEDSAMYFCASSSGLAGNTDTQYFGPGTRLTVL.

The chain joins TRBV7-2 to TRBJ2-4; TRBD1 matches at 9 bases. The J segment lost 3 bases and the V segment lost 5 bases, leaving 8 bases of the junction unmatched. The length of the CDR3 is 16 residues. Per germline, CDR1 SGHTA and CDR2 FQGNSA. The CDR3 sequence: CASSPNRGQGKNIQYF. The CDR3 nucleotides are TGTGCCAGCAGCCCAAACAGGGGGCAGGGCAAAAACATTCAGTACTTC. Full variable domain (outside the CDR3, taken from reference TRBV7-2 and TRBJ2-4): GAGVSQSPSNKVTEKGKDVELRCDPISGHTALYWYRQSLGQGLEFLIYFQGNSAPDKSGLPSDRFSAERTGGSVSTLTIQRTQQEDSAVYLCASSPNRGQGKNIQYFGAGTRLSVL.

This chain connects TRBV7-9 to TRBJ1-5; 7 bases map to TRBD1. This CDR3 comprises 17 residues. Per the germline V gene, CDR1 is SEHNR and CDR2 is FQNEAQ (reference sequence). After removal of 2 bases from V and 0 bases from J, the junction contained 7 bases not matched to a gene. The DNA of the CDR3 is TGTGCCAGCAGCTTATCCCAGGGGGTCGGTAGCAATCAGCCCCAGCATTTT. Protein: CASSLSQGVGSNQPQHF.

The chain uses TRBV6-5 and TRBJ2-7; 7 positions match TRBD2. Germline loops: CDR1 MNHEY, CDR2 SVGAGI. This CDR3 contains 14 residues. V shed 2 bases, J shed 4 bases, and the junction held 5 bases outside the gene matches. DNA of the CDR3: TGTGCCAGCAGTTACGGAGCGGGGAGGTACGAGCAGTACTTC. Protein sequence: CASSYGAGRYEQYF.

The V and J genes are TRBV6-6 and TRBJ2-2; TRBD1 might be the D (6 bases). The CDR3 length is 16 residues. Trimming took off 2 bases at V and 4 bases at J, with 14 bases between the two ends. The V gene's germline CDR1 is MNHNY and CDR2 SVGAGI (reference sequence). CDR3 in DNA: TGTGCCAGCAGTTACGAAGGCGGCAGGGGCACCGGGGAGCTGTTTTTT. Encoded protein: CASSYEGGRGTGELFF.

The chain combines TRBV19 with TRBJ2-3, with a possible D match to TRBD2 (5 bases). This CDR3 is built from 16 residues. Germline V gene lookup returns CDR1 LNHDA and CDR2 SQIVND (reference sequence). Trimming took off 0 bases at V and 0 bases at J, with 10 bases between the two ends. The CDR3 is CASSIDSTTSTDTQYF. The CDR3 bases are TGTGCCAGTAGTATAGATTCGACTACTAGCACAGATACGCAGTATTTT.

V is TRBV19 and J is TRBJ2-7; a weak D match, TRBD2 (6 bases). Germline loops: CDR1 LNHDA, CDR2 SQIVND (reference sequence). This CDR3 has 13 residues. V lost 5 bases to trimming and J lost 4 bases, with 12 bases between them. The DNA of the CDR3 is TGTGCCAGTAGTCGGACTAATCAGTACGAGCAGTACTTC. Amino acid sequence: CASSRTNQYEQYF. The complete variable domain, with remaining parts taken from reference TRBV19 and TRBJ2-7, reads DGGITQSPKYLFRKEGQNVTLSCEQNLNHDAMYWYRQDPGQGLRLIYYSQIVNDFQKGDIAEGYSVSREKKESFPLTVTSAQKNPTAFYLCASSRTNQYEQYFGPGTRLTVT.

J is TRBJ1-5 and V is TRBV5-6, with unresolved D. Trimming removed 2 bases from V and 4 bases from J, with 13 bases in between. Looked up from germline, CDR1 is SGHDT and CDR2 is YYEEEE. This CDR3 is built from 15 residues. CDR3 amino acids: CASSLGAPENQPQHF. The DNA of the CDR3 is TGTGCCAGCAGCTTAGGAGCCCCTGAGAATCAGCCCCAGCATTTT.

This chain links TRBV19 with TRBJ1-5; 8 bases are shared with TRBD1. The CDR3 covers 16 residues. Germline V gene sequence: CDR1 LNHDA, CDR2 SQIVND (reference sequence). Trimming took 1 base from V and 3 from J; bases not matched to a gene: 5. CDR3 nucleotide sequence: TGTGCCAGTAGTATAGCGGGCAGGGGGCACAATCAGCCCCAGCATTTT. It specifies CASSIAGRGHNQPQHF.

The chain combines TRBV2 with TRBJ1-1; D may be TRBD1 (5 bases). Per germline, CDR1 SNHLY and CDR2 FYNNEI. CDR3 length: 13 amino acids. V was pared by 6 bases and J by 1 base, with 9 bases between. The CDR3 region is CASSRQKNTEAFF. CDR3 sequence (DNA): TGTGCCAGCAGCAGACAGAAGAACACTGAAGCTTTCTTT.

The chain employs TRBV9 and TRBJ2-2; 9 bases map to TRBD1. V gave up 0 bases and J gave up 6 bases; unmatched junction bases: 9. CDR1 and CDR2 from the germline V gene are SGDLS and YYNGEE. CDR3 length: 17 residues. The CDR3 sequence is CASSVGGAQGASGELFF. As DNA, the CDR3 is TGTGCCAGCAGCGTAGGCGGAGCACAGGGGGCTTCCGGGGAGCTGTTTTTT.